The 18 T cell receptor beta chains below were found in one sample sequenced in a study of spatial heterogeneity in lung cancer (dated by TCRdb to the late 2010s). In light of the paper, this sample's time point label describes: blood at routine non-recurrence follow-up after resection. For TCR sequencing, whole RNA was extracted from tumor and nontumor lung tissue, or from cryopreserved PBMC samples, and no cell sorting was done. The library was made by 5' RACE. TCRdb records NextSeq 500 as the sequencer. The public reads were reprocessed in TCRdb via fastp at Q25 and MiXCR, keeping in-frame beta chains. Duplicate CDR3 protein sequences are folded into a single record with the most common DNA and genes. The sample includes about 52,000 distinct CDR3 sequences, with less than 9% observed a single time. Over 30% of the sample is in the top ten clones. The sequences come from PBMCs, collected at follow-up. The receptors come from a female donor with early-stage non-small cell lung cancer.

At least ten counts were recorded for this clonotype. The rearrangement joins TRBV15 to TRBJ2-1; 7 bases fit TRBD2. The CDR3 runs to 16 residues. Germline lookup yields CDR1 LNHNV and CDR2 YYDKDF (reference sequence). J gave up 6 bases and V 1 base, and 9 bases lay outside the gene matches. CDR3 sequence (DNA): TGTGCCACCAGCAGAGTGGCACTAGCGTTTGTCAATGAGCAGTTCTTC. Its protein product is CATSRVALAFVNEQFF.

This clonotype was observed at least ten times. This chain connects TRBV5-1 to TRBJ1-1, with a possible D match to TRBD1 (5 bases). The CDR3 is 15 residues long. CDR1 SGHRS and CDR2 YFSETQ come from the germline V gene. Between the trimmed V and J ends, which lost 3 bases and 1 base, there was a span of 13 bases. The CDR3 region is CASSSQVGTNTEAFF. CDR3 nucleotides: TGCGCCAGCAGCTCCCAGGTGGGGACGAACACTGAAGCTTTCTTT.

This sequence joins TRBV18 and TRBJ1-1; perhaps TRBD1 as D (5 bases). Germline CDR1 and CDR2: KGHSH and LQKENI. V lost 6 bases and J 5 bases, leaving 19 bases between the germline ends. The CDR3 consists of 15 residues. The CDR3 DNA reads TGTGCCAGCTCTCTCAGGAAGGGGATGGGGACTGAAGCTTTCTTT. It codes for CASSLRKGMGTEAFF. Using reference TRBV18 and TRBJ1-1 for the parts outside the CDR3, the full variable domain is NAGVMQNPRHLVRRRGQEARLRCSPMKGHSHVYWYRQLPEEGLKFMVYLQKENIIDESGMPKERFSAEFPKEGPSILRIQQVVRGDSAAYFCASSLRKGMGTEAFFGQGTRLTVV.

This clonotype was seen many times. This chain joins TRBV11-2 and TRBJ1-1, with 7 bases matching TRBD1. The V segment lost 1 base and the J segment 2 bases; nucleotides outside the gene matches: 4. Germline V gene sequence: CDR1 SGHAT, CDR2 FQNNGV. This CDR3 has 15 amino acids. The CDR3 DNA sequence: TGTGCCAGCAGCTTAGTGACAGGGATAAACACTGAAGCTTTCTTT. Protein sequence: CASSLVTGINTEAFF.

The V call is TRBV7-8, the J call TRBJ1-6; D is undetermined. The CDR3 covers 13 residues. Germline CDR1 and CDR2: SGHVS and FQNEAQ. Trimming cost V 5 bases and J 4 bases, with 6 bases left between them. The chain's CDR3 is CASSQQYNSPLHF. CDR3 in DNA: TGTGCCAGCAGCCAACAGTATAATTCACCCCTCCACTTT. Variable domain in full (rest from reference TRBV7-8 and TRBJ1-6): GAGVSQSPRYKVAKRGQDVALRCDPISGHVSLFWYQQALGQGPEFLTYFQNEAQLDKSGLPSDRFFAERPEGSVSTLKIQRTQQEDSAVYLCASSQQYNSPLHFGNGTRLTVT.

The table lists this clonotype with many counts. The gene calls are TRBV7-8 and TRBJ2-3, with unresolved D. This CDR3 region has 14 residues. CDR1 SGHVS and CDR2 FQNEAQ come from the germline V gene. The ends were cut back, 4 bases at V and 0 bases at J, with 8 bases in the middle. CDR3 in amino acids: CASSSQPSTDTQYF. In nucleotides, the CDR3 is TGTGCCAGCAGCTCCCAACCTAGCACAGATACGCAGTATTTT.

The V call is TRBV7-3, the J call TRBJ2-2; D assignment may be TRBD1 or TRBD2 (5 bases each). The CDR3 loop spans 18 amino acids. The germline V gene has CDR1 SGHTA and CDR2 FQGTGA. Between the trimmed V and J ends, which lost 5 bases and 4 bases, there was a span of 23 bases. CDR3 sequence: CASSPNLARARGTGELFF. The CDR3 nucleotides are TGTGCCAGCAGCCCCAACTTAGCAAGGGCGAGGGGCACCGGGGAGCTGTTTTTT. Drawing the rest from reference TRBV7-3 and TRBJ2-2, the complete variable domain is GAGVSQTPSNKVTEKGKYVELRCDPISGHTALYWYRQSLGQGPEFLIYFQGTGAADDSGLPNDRFFAVRPEGSVSTLKIQRTERGDSAVYLCASSPNLARARGTGELFFGEGSRLTVL.

This clonotype was counted ten times or more. The chain employs TRBV28 and TRBJ1-2; D possibly corresponds to TRBD1 (6 bases). CDR1 and CDR2 from the germline V gene are MDHEN and SYDVKM. There are 13 residues in the CDR3. Between the trimmed V and J ends, which lost 5 bases and 6 bases, there was a span of 13 bases. Here the CDR3 reads CASSPQGGDGYTF. Here the CDR3 DNA reads TGTGCCAGCAGTCCACAGGGCGGTGATGGCTACACCTTC.

This clonotype was counted many times. The chain couples TRBV10-1 to TRBJ2-5, with 10 nucleotides matching TRBD2. CDR3 length: 16 residues. The germline gives CDR1 WNHNN, CDR2 SYGVQD (reference sequence). Unmatched junction bases numbered 9, after V lost 2 bases and J lost 6 bases. CDR3 sequence: CASSEGSGGGRQTQYF. The CDR3 DNA is TGCGCCAGCAGTGAGGGCAGCGGGGGGGGCCGGCAGACCCAGTACTTC.

This clonotype was seen repeatedly, ten times or more. The gene calls are TRBV7-2 and TRBJ1-1; D ambiguous. Trimming shortened V by 5 bases and J by 0 bases, and 10 bases separated the two germline ends. Germline CDR1 is SGHTA and CDR2 is FQGNSA. The CDR3 covers 14 residues. The CDR3 sequence: CASSVMLLNTEAFF. CDR3 sequence (DNA): TGTGCCAGCAGCGTGATGCTGTTGAACACTGAAGCTTTCTTT.

This chain links TRBV5-6 with TRBJ2-7; 8 bases fit TRBD1. Trimming at V came to 6 bases and at J to 5 bases, leaving 7 bases not matched to a gene. CDR3 length: 13 amino acids. The germline V gene has CDR1 SGHDT and CDR2 YYEEEE. The CDR3 loop is CASNLRTGNEQYF. CDR3 nucleotide sequence: TGTGCCAGCAACCTTAGGACAGGGAACGAGCAGTACTTC.

The table lists this clonotype with a few counts. The chain carries TRBV5-1 and TRBJ2-3; the D gene is possibly TRBD1 (5 bases). The CDR3 is 11 residues long. Germline V gene data show CDR1 as SGHRS and CDR2 as YFSETQ. Between the trimmed V and J ends, which lost 6 bases and 11 bases, there was a span of 13 bases. The CDR3 DNA follows: TGCGCCAGCACCTACGGCAGGGAGCAGTATTTT. This codes for CASTYGREQYF.

The rearrangement uses TRBV5-1 and TRBJ1-2; 8 bases match TRBD1. V lost 0 bases, J lost 4 bases, and 8 bases stayed unmatched. The CDR3 consists of 16 residues. The germline V gene encodes CDR1 SGHRS and CDR2 YFSETQ. CDR3 sequence: CASSLDGADRGYGYTF. The CDR3 DNA follows: TGCGCCAGCAGCTTGGACGGAGCCGACAGGGGCTATGGCTACACCTTC. Full variable domain (outside the CDR3, taken from reference TRBV5-1 and TRBJ1-2): KAGVTQTPRYLIKTRGQQVTLSCSPISGHRSVSWYQQTPGQGLQFLFEYFSETQRNKGNFPGRFSGRQFSNSRSEMNVSTLELGDSALYLCASSLDGADRGYGYTFGSGTRLTVV.

This clonotype was recorded at least ten times. This chain connects TRBV7-2 to TRBJ2-5; D not certain. Germline V gene data show CDR1 as SGHTA and CDR2 as FQGNSA. V gave up 1 base and J gave up 0 bases, with 6 bases separating them. This CDR3 contains 14 residues. As DNA, the CDR3 is TGTGCCAGCAGCTTAGAGGGTTACCAAGAGACCCAGTACTTC. Translation: CASSLEGYQETQYF. Full variable domain (missing parts from reference TRBV7-2 and TRBJ2-5): GAGVSQSPSNKVTEKGKDVELRCDPISGHTALYWYRQSLGQGLEFLIYFQGNSAPDKSGLPSDRFSAERTGGSVSTLTIQRTQQEDSAVYLCASSLEGYQETQYFGPGTRLLVL.

This clonotype was observed a handful of times. CDR3 protein: CASSSGLAGTETQYF. CDR3 nucleotide sequence: TGTGCCAGCAGTTCGGGACTAGCGGGGACAGAGACCCAGTACTTC. The gene calls are TRBV27 and TRBJ2-5; 13 bases align to TRBD2. CDR3 length equals 15 residues. V trimming: 4 bases; J trimming: 4 bases; junction bases outside the gene matches: 3. The germline V gene has CDR1 MNHEY and CDR2 SMNVEV (reference sequence).

The CDR3 reads CASRQKRYEQYF. CDR3 nucleotides: TGTGCCTCCAGGCAGAAACGCTACGAGCAGTACTTC. The chain recombines TRBV30 with TRBJ2-7; no reliable D call. The CDR3 spans 12 residues. Trimming removed 7 bases at V and 3 bases at J, with 13 bases between. Germline assignment: CDR1 GTSNPN and CDR2 SVGIG (reference sequence).

V gene TRBV5-4 combines with J gene TRBJ1-3; 8 bases agree with TRBD1. The CDR3 loop spans 14 amino acids. Germline-derived CDR1 and CDR2 are SGHNT and YYREEE (reference sequence). After removal of 4 bases from V and 7 bases from J, the junction contained 7 bases not matched to a gene. In nucleotides, the CDR3 is TGTGCCAGCAGCCCCTCCGACAGGGGCAACACCATATATTTT. Amino acid sequence: CASSPSDRGNTIYF.

This clonotype was recorded at least ten times. The gene calls are TRBV27 and TRBJ1-1; D is unresolved. V was shortened by 6 bases and J by 5 bases, with 13 bases between the two germline ends. This CDR3 comprises 13 residues. CDR1 MNHEY and CDR2 SMNVEV come from the germline V gene (reference sequence). The CDR3: CASSPYWETEAFF. CDR3 sequence (DNA): TGTGCCAGCAGCCCGTATTGGGAGACTGAAGCTTTCTTT.